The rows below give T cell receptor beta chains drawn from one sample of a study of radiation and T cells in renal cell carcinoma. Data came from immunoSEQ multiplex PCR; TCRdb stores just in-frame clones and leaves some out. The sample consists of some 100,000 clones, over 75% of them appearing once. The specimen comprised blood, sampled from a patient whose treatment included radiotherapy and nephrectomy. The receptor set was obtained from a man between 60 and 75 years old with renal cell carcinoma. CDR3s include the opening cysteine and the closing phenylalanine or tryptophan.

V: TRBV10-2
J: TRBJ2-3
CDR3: CASRVTSGSWDTQYF

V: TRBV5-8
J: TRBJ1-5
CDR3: CASSRNVQGAYSNQPQHF

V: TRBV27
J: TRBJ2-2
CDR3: CASRAELNTGELFF

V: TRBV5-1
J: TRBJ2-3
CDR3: CASTHGQGLSTDTQYF

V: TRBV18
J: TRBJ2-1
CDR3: CASSPVVGGDYNEQFF

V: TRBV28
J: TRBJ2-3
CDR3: CASSLEAASDDTQYF

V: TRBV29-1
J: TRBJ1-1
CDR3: CSVGGGLGATEAFF

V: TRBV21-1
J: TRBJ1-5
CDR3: CASSKGDRQRNQPQHF

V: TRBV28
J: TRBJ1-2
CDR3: CASIPSIAGSHGYTF

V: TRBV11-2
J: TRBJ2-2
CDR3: CASSLAGGDTGELFF

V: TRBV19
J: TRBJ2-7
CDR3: CASSIEGEGYEQYF

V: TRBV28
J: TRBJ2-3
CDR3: CASSLGTYRGFGTDTQYF

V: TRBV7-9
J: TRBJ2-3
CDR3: CASSLGTQYF

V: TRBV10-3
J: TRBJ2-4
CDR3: CAISPAVGGRDIQYF

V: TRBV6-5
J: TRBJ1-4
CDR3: CASSYSAGANEKLFF

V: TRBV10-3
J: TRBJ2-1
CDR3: CAISEQWGTSGRNEQFF

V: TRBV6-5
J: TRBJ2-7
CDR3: CASSYRTGTYEQYF

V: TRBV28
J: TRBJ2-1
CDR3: CASSLDGALAGGRYNEQFF

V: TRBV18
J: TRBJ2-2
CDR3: CASSGGARNTGELFF

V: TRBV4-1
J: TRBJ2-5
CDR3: CASSQVARGRLRETQYF

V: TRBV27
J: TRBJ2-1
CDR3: CASGYSTSGSYNEQFF

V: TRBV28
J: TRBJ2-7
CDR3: CVSGAPYEQYF

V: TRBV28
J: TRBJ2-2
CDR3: CASRPQGANTGELFF

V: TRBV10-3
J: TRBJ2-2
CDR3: CAISDPRGSGELFF

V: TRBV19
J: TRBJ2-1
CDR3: CASRRQGNEQFF

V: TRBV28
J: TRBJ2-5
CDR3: CASSWSLQGARETQYF

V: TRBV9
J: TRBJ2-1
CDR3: CASSASGAGTSYNEQFF

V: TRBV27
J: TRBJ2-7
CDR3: CASSLTSGGYEQYF

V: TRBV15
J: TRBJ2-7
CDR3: CATSRDPRVGEQYF

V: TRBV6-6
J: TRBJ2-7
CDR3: CASSYGQGASYEQYF

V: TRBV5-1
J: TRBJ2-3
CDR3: CASSLEGLAGADTQYF

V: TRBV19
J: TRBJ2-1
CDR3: CASSKTGTSDEQFF

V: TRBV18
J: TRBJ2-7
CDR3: CASSRPTGGSSYEQYF

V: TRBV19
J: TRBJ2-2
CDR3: CASSLFPGNGELFF

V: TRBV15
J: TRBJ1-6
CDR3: CATSREGSYQMGYNSPLHF

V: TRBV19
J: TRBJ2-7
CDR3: CASSSTGGTPLEQYF

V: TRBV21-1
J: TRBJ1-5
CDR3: CASSKVGGRSSNQPQHF

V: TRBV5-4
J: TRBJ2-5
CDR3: CASSILETQYF

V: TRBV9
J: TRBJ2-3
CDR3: CASSVGPGDIDTQYF

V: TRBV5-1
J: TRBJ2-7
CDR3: CASSLEGGRDEQYF

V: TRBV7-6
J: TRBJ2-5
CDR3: CASSLNPSQDRGQETQYF

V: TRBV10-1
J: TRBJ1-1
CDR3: CASSESKLGRRNTEAFF

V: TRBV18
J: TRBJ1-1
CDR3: CASSPGVGAGEAFF